Each of the 8 T cell receptor beta chains below was sequenced from the same sample in a study of PD-1 blockade in classical Hodgkin lymphoma. The table came from immunoSEQ multiplex PCR; TCRdb's copy has only in-frame clones and leaves some out. The repertoire holds under 80,000 clones, about 85% seen once, with roughly 8% in the top ten. The time point is: cycle 4 day 1 (C4D1), after 6 weeks of nivolumab. Each patient experienced a relapse that followed autologous stem cell transplantation, and brentuximab vedotin exposure varied. The sample in question was peripheral blood mononuclear cells (PBMCs), obtained before the fourth cycle of nivolumab. Receptor source: a human donor with classical Hodgkin lymphoma.

The chain is built from TRBV28 and TRBJ1-5; TRBD1 matches at 7 bases. Germline V gives CDR1 MDHEN, CDR2 SYDVKM. With V trimmed by 7 bases and J by 3 bases, 9 bases remained unmatched. This CDR3 spans 15 amino acids. CDR3 DNA: TGTGCCAGCAAGGGGGGCGACAGGGACAATCAGCCCCAGCATTTT. Protein product: CASKGGDRDNQPQHF.

This clone was seen a few times. The rearrangement uses TRBV30 and TRBJ1-6; possibly TRBD1 for D (5 bases). CDR3 length equals 16 residues. Trimming removed 3 bases from V and 0 bases from J, with 12 bases in between. CDR1 GTSNPN and CDR2 SVGIG come from the germline V gene (reference sequence). In DNA, the CDR3 is TGTGCCTGGAGGGGGGTGCCAAGCTCCTATAATTCACCCCTCCACTTT. Translating gives CAWRGVPSSYNSPLHF.

The gene calls are TRBV5-1 and TRBJ1-1; no firm D call. The CDR3 is 14 amino acids. Germline V gives CDR1 SGHRS, CDR2 YFSETQ. V was clipped by 0 bases and J by 0 bases, with 6 bases between them. DNA for the CDR3: TGCGCCAGCAGCTTGGGCAGCCTGAACACTGAAGCTTTCTTT. This translates into CASSLGSLNTEAFF.

This clone was seen once. The gene calls are TRBV30 and TRBJ1-5; D call uncertain. Germline-derived CDR1 and CDR2 are GTSNPN and SVGIG (reference sequence). This CDR3 comprises 14 residues. Trimming pared 3 bases from V and 0 bases from J, leaving 9 bases between. CDR3 nucleotides: TGTGCCTGGAGGCCCTGGTATAGCAATCAGCCCCAGCATTTT. This encodes CAWRPWYSNQPQHF.

The genes are TRBV6-5 and TRBJ1-4; tentatively, D is TRBD1 (5 bases). Germline CDR1 MNHEY, CDR2 SVGAGI. Trimming left V 6 bases short and J 4 bases short, with 12 bases between. The CDR3 contains 14 residues. The CDR3 region has the DNA TGTGCCAGCAGGCCAGGGACGGGTAATGAAAAACTGTTTTTT. Its protein product is CASRPGTGNEKLFF.

The V call is TRBV5-1, the J call TRBJ2-3; D unresolved. CDR1 and CDR2 from the germline V gene are SGHRS and YFSETQ. CDR3 length: 13 residues. V was shortened by 4 bases and J by 3 bases, with 9 bases between the two germline ends. The DNA for the CDR3 is TGCGCCAGCAGCCCCCGCCCTACAGATACGCAGTATTTT. Translation: CASSPRPTDTQYF.

The V gene is TRBV5-1, the J gene TRBJ2-3; D might be TRBD1 (6 bases). V lost 6 bases to trimming and J lost 5 bases, with 16 bases between them. The CDR3 extends over 14 amino acids. CDR1 is SGHRS, CDR2 YFSETQ, per germline. The CDR3 DNA sequence: TGCGCCAGCAAGACAGGCGGGCAGAAAGATACGCAGTATTTT. It translates to CASKTGGQKDTQYF.

This sequence joins TRBV5-6 and TRBJ1-1; D remains unclear. The germline CDR1 and CDR2 sequences are SGHDT and YYEEEE. There are 15 residues in the CDR3. Trimming took off 0 bases at V and 1 base at J, with 10 bases between the two ends. The CDR3 protein is CASSLGTVANTEAFF. In DNA, the CDR3 is TGTGCCAGCAGCTTGGGGACGGTCGCGAACACTGAAGCTTTCTTT. The full variable domain, in which reference TRBV5-6 and TRBJ1-1 provide the parts outside the CDR3, is DAGVTQSPTHLIKTRGQQVTLRCSPKSGHDTVSWYQQALGQGPQFIFQYYEEEERQRGNFPDRFSGHQFPNYSSELNVNALLLGDSALYLCASSLGTVANTEAFFGQGTRLTVV.